This TCR beta chain stems from a study of blood T cell repertoires in COVID-19. The repertoire was sequenced with immunoSEQ multiplex PCR; TCRdb's copy has only in-frame clones and lacks some. The sample records roughly 71,000 clones, around 78% being singletons. The CDR3 contains 14 residues. Germline CDR1 and CDR2: LNHDA and SQIVND (reference sequence). V was clipped by 2 bases and J by 8 bases; unmatched bases: 7. The sample consisted of peripheral blood. The receptor comes from a woman of 80 years or more with acute or convalescent COVID-19. The genes are TRBV19 and TRBJ1-1; 8 positions agree with TRBD1. CDR3 bases: TGTGCCAGTAGTATATTACAGGGGGAGTTAGAAGCTTTCTTT. The encoded protein is CASSILQGELEAFF. Full variable domain (remainder filled in from reference TRBV19 and TRBJ1-1): DGGITQSPKYLFRKEGQNVTLSCEQNLNHDAMYWYRQDPGQGLRLIYYSQIVNDFQKGDIAEGYSVSREKKESFPLTVTSAQKNPTAFYLCASSILQGELEAFFGQGTRLTVV.